This T cell receptor (beta chain) was profiled in a study of blood T cell repertoires in COVID-19. On the study more broadly: Donors in the United States, Italy and Spain gave samples during acute or convalescent COVID-19.

Assay: immunoSEQ multiplex PCR; the TCRdb copy retains only in-frame clones and omits some. Counted here are around 140,000 clones, 85% to 90% occurring once; the ten biggest clones make up 13%. Patients of the Seattle cohort, enrolled during active infection, were followed longitudinally. The TCR originated in a man aged 18 to 29 with COVID-19, enrolled during active disease. Sequencing was done on a sample of peripheral blood.

The DNA of the CDR3 is TGTGCCAGCAGCGGAGGGGGCTACTATGGCTACACCTTC. Protein: CASSGGGYYGYTF. V gene TRBV28 combines with J gene TRBJ1-2; 7 bases map to TRBD1. Germline V gene sequence: CDR1 MDHEN, CDR2 SYDVKM. This CDR3 is built from 13 residues. The J segment lost 3 bases and the V segment lost 6 bases, leaving 4 bases of the junction unmatched.